Presented here are 15 T cell receptor beta chains from one specimen sequenced in a study of blood T cell repertoires in COVID-19. Profiled with immunoSEQ multiplex PCR; TCRdb holds only in-frame clones, not every one. There are a few hundred thousand clones in the sample; 75% to 90% occur only once, and about 9.3% lies in the top ten. Sequencing used PBMCs or T cells enriched from blood (not recorded which). These receptors originate from a man in his forties who had recovered from COVID-19.

This chain links TRBV5-1 with TRBJ2-3; a weak D match, TRBD1 (6 bases). This CDR3 has 15 amino acids. Germline lookup yields CDR1 SGHRS and CDR2 YFSETQ. V was cut by 1 base and J by 4 bases, with 13 bases left in between. The CDR3 DNA follows: TGCGCCAGCAGCTTGAGGGCAGGGGTCGCAGATACGCAGTATTTT. This translates into CASSLRAGVADTQYF.

This chain uses TRBV5-1 with TRBJ2-1; possible D gene TRBD2, 5 bases. The CDR3 extends over 14 amino acids. V was pared by 1 base and J by 7 bases, with 12 bases between. Germline CDR1 and CDR2: SGHRS and YFSETQ. CDR3 sequence reads: CASSLSRRENEQFF. The CDR3 nucleotides read TGCGCCAGCAGCTTGTCCCGACGGGAAAATGAGCAGTTCTTC.

The chain couples TRBV12-3 or TRBV12-4 to TRBJ1-6, with D uncertain. The V gene lost 3 bases and the J gene lost 8 bases, with 8 bases spanning the gap. This CDR3 is built from 13 residues. CDR3 loop: CASSFQQYSPLHF. CDR3 nucleotides: TGTGCCAGCAGTTTTCAACAGTATTCACCCCTCCACTTT.

The chain combines TRBV24-1 with TRBJ2-7, with TRBD1 matching over 10 bases. The CDR3 spans 15 residues. The germline V gene has CDR1 KGHDR and CDR2 SFDVKD. After removal of 5 bases from V and 3 bases from J, the junction contained 6 bases not matched to a gene. The CDR3 spells CATSAGGTGVYEQYF. For the CDR3, the DNA is TGTGCCACCAGTGCCGGGGGGACAGGGGTCTACGAGCAGTACTTC.

Here the CDR3 DNA reads TGTGCCAGTAGTGTTGACAGGGGCGGCAATCAGCCCCAGCATTTT. The encoded protein is CASSVDRGGNQPQHF. The chain joins TRBV19 to TRBJ1-5; 8 bases line up with TRBD1. The germline V gene encodes CDR1 LNHDA and CDR2 SQIVND (reference sequence). Germline trimming cut 5 bases from V and 2 bases from J; bases unmatched to any gene: 5. This CDR3 comprises 15 residues.

V gene TRBV18 combines with J gene TRBJ2-1; 9 bases agree with TRBD2. The CDR3 has 17 residues. V shed 1 base, J shed 4 bases, and the junction held 8 bases outside the gene matches. The V gene's germline CDR1 is KGHSH and CDR2 LQKENI. The CDR3 nucleotides are TGTGCCAGCTCACCACTTCTAGCGGGGAGTTTATACAATGAGCAGTTCTTC. It codes for CASSPLLAGSLYNEQFF.

The chain couples TRBV30 to TRBJ2-7, with D possibly being TRBD2 (7 bases). CDR1 is GTSNPN and CDR2 is SVGIG in the germline V gene (reference sequence). There are 12 residues in the CDR3. The V gene lost 4 bases and the J gene lost 1 base, with 8 bases spanning the gap. The CDR3 protein is CAWKGGSYEQYF. The CDR3 DNA sequence: TGTGCCTGGAAGGGGGGGTCCTACGAGCAGTACTTC.

The chain couples TRBV11-2 to TRBJ2-7; possible D gene TRBD1, 6 bases. The germline V gene has CDR1 SGHAT and CDR2 FQNNGV. This CDR3 comprises 13 residues. Trimming cost V 1 base and J 5 bases, with 9 bases left between them. CDR3 sequence reads: CASSLARGNEQYF. In DNA, the CDR3 is TGTGCCAGCAGCTTAGCCAGGGGTAACGAGCAGTACTTC.

The chain combines TRBV4-1 with TRBJ1-1, with 7 bases that match TRBD1. The CDR3 runs 13 residues. V lost 1 base, J lost 6 bases, and 2 bases stayed unmatched. Germline loops: CDR1 MGHRA, CDR2 YSYEKL. The CDR3 region has the DNA TGCGCCAGCAGCCAAGTCCAGGGGGCTGAAGCTTTCTTT. Translated, it gives CASSQVQGAEAFF.

The chain couples TRBV20-1 to TRBJ1-1; tentative D call: TRBD1 (5 bases). CDR1 is DFQATT, CDR2 SNEGSKA, per germline (reference sequence). V was trimmed by 3 bases and J by 13 bases, leaving 15 bases between them. The CDR3 totals 11 residues. CDR3 nucleotides: TGCAGTGCTAGGGACAATTTTTCAAATTTCTTT. Its protein product is CSARDNFSNFF.

The V gene is TRBV10-1, the J gene TRBJ1-1; D remains unclear. The CDR3 has 13 residues. The V and J ends lost 11 bases and 2 bases respectively, with 15 bases between them. Germline CDR1 reads WNHNN; CDR2 reads SYGVQD (reference sequence). As DNA, the CDR3 is TGCGCCTCTCAGTTAAACCTTAACACTGAAGCTTTCTTT. This sequence encodes CASQLNLNTEAFF.

The chain couples TRBV27 to TRBJ1-2; 8 nucleotides line up with TRBD1. Germline CDR1 MNHEY, CDR2 SMNVEV (reference sequence). The CDR3 totals 14 residues. V lost 5 bases and J lost 3; bases outside the gene matches: 5. The CDR3 protein is CASSPLTGDYGYTF. In DNA form, the CDR3 reads TGTGCCAGCAGTCCCTTGACAGGGGACTATGGCTACACCTTC.

The V call is TRBV21-1, the J call TRBJ1-1. TRBV21-1 is deemed a pseudogene. CDR3 length: 16 amino acids. The CDR3 coding sequence is TGTGCCAGCAGCCCTCTCATGGTGTTGAGCGGATGCAAAGCTTTCTTT. Protein product: CASSPLMVLSGCKAFF.

This clone was seen more than once but under ten times. The V call is TRBV19, the J call TRBJ1-1; 7 bases align to TRBD1. V lost 11 bases and J lost 5; bases outside the gene matches: 11. The germline gives CDR1 LNHDA, CDR2 SQIVND (reference sequence). The CDR3 sequence is 13 residues long. CDR3 residues: CAVRGQLGTEAFF. As DNA, the CDR3 is TGTGCCGTAAGGGGACAGTTAGGGACTGAAGCTTTCTTT.

CDR3: CSAQKETQYF. As DNA, the CDR3 is TGCAGTGCTCAAAAAGAGACCCAGTACTTC. This chain uses TRBV20-1 with TRBJ2-5; the D is unclear. This CDR3 contains 10 residues. Germline V gene lookup returns CDR1 DFQATT and CDR2 SNEGSKA (reference sequence). The ends were cut back, 5 bases at V and 3 bases at J, with 4 bases in the middle.